A single sample gave rise to the 11 T cell receptor beta chains below, sequenced in a study of cytotoxic CD8 clonotypes in ibrutinib-treated CLL. This table comes from immunoSEQ multiplex PCR, and its TCRdb copy is limited to in-frame clones, with some not included. The sample records about 120,000 clones, about 58% being singletons. The source material was PBMCs, sampled after 24 months of ibrutinib treatment. The source is a human donor with chronic lymphocytic leukemia.

The gene calls are TRBV6-1 and TRBJ2-4; D is perhaps TRBD1 or TRBD2 (5 bases each). Trimming stripped 6 bases from V and 7 bases from J, with 10 bases between. Germline V CDR1 and CDR2: MNHNS, SASEGT. The CDR3 runs to 12 residues. The CDR3 loop is CASRRGLNIQYF. The CDR3 coding sequence is TGTGCCAGCAGGAGGGGCCTTAACATTCAGTACTTC.

The rearrangement uses TRBV30 and TRBJ1-2, with TRBD1 matching 7 bases. This CDR3 region has 13 residues. Germline CDR1 reads GTSNPN; CDR2 reads SVGIG (reference sequence). V was pared by 2 bases and J by 10 bases, with 10 bases of the junction left unmatched. CDR3 DNA: TGTGCCTGGAGTCCATCCGGGACAGTCTACTACACCTTC. Amino acid sequence: CAWSPSGTVYYTF.

V gene TRBV5-1 combines with J gene TRBJ2-2, with TRBD2 as a possible D gene (6 bases). Germline V gives CDR1 SGHRS, CDR2 YFSETQ. The V and J ends lost 5 bases and 5 bases respectively, with 13 bases between them. The CDR3 consists of 14 residues. The CDR3 sequence: CASRGPGGTGELFF. The CDR3 DNA follows: TGCGCCAGCAGAGGCCCTGGAGGGACCGGGGAGCTGTTTTTT. The entire variable domain, with the rest obtained from reference TRBV5-1 and TRBJ2-2, is as follows: KAGVTQTPRYLIKTRGQQVTLSCSPISGHRSVSWYQQTPGQGLQFLFEYFSETQRNKGNFPGRFSGRQFSNSRSEMNVSTLELGDSALYLCASRGPGGTGELFFGEGSRLTVL.

The chain recombines TRBV7-9 with TRBJ1-1; D not certain. CDR1 and CDR2 from the germline V gene are SEHNR and FQNEAQ (reference sequence). V was pared by 3 bases and J by 1 base, with 9 bases between. This CDR3 region has 14 residues. CDR3 region: CASSLVGRNTEAFF. The CDR3 nucleotides read TGTGCCAGCAGCTTGGTAGGAAGGAACACTGAAGCTTTCTTT.

The chain combines TRBV9 with TRBJ1-3; weak D call: TRBD1 (6 bases). Trimming cost V 3 bases and J 0 bases, with 16 bases left between them. Germline loops: CDR1 SGDLS, CDR2 YYNGEE. This CDR3 region has 17 residues. DNA of the CDR3: TGTGCCAGCAGCGCCGACCCATCAGGGGCCTCTGGAAACACCATATATTTT. Protein: CASSADPSGASGNTIYF. The variable domain in full, completed from reference TRBV9 and TRBJ1-3, reads DSGVTQTPKHLITATGQRVTLRCSPRSGDLSVYWYQQSLDQGLQFLIQYYNGEERAKGNILERFSAQQFPDLHSELNLSSLELGDSALYFCASSADPSGASGNTIYFGEGSWLTVV.

Worth noting for this clone: The germline gene is not matched at one end of the junction; a read error may be the cause. The V gene is TRBV27, the J gene TRBJ1-2; TRBD1 is a possible D gene (6 bases). Germline CDR1 is MNHEY and CDR2 is SMNVEV (reference sequence). The CDR3 is made up of 12 amino acids. The CDR3 sequence is CLHLGASDGYTF. CDR3 coding DNA: TGCCTACACCTGGGGGCCTCCGATGGCTACACCTTC.

The chain combines TRBV2 with TRBJ2-1; D may be TRBD1 (5 bases). Germline loops: CDR1 SNHLY, CDR2 FYNNEI. This CDR3 is built from 15 residues. The germline V and J ends were trimmed by 6 bases and 6 bases, with 18 bases remaining between them. CDR3 bases: TGTGCCAGCAGGTCGGAGCAGGGTCTGCTCAATGAGCAGTTCTTC. This sequence encodes CASRSEQGLLNEQFF.

This chain links TRBV28 with TRBJ2-1; D call uncertain. This CDR3 is built from 13 residues. Germline CDR1 and CDR2: MDHEN and SYDVKM. V lost 1 base to trimming and J lost 9 bases, with 10 bases between them. The CDR3 here is CASSLLGSAEQFF. The CDR3, as DNA: TGTGCCAGCAGTTTATTGGGTAGTGCTGAGCAGTTCTTC.

The chain combines TRBV6-5 with TRBJ2-3, with D tentatively TRBD1 (6 bases). This CDR3 has 15 amino acids. CDR1 is MNHEY and CDR2 is SVGAGI in the germline V gene. The V end lost 7 bases, the J end lost 1 base, and 15 bases lay between the germline ends. The CDR3 nucleotides read TGTGCCAGCAAGAGAAATGCAGGGGGCACAGATACGCAGTATTTT. Its protein is CASKRNAGGTDTQYF.

CDR3 residues: CASSFGEGGLTYDYGYTF. In DNA, the CDR3 is TGTGCCAGCAGCTTTGGGGAAGGGGGACTGACATATGACTATGGCTACACCTTC. This chain uses TRBV7-9 with TRBJ1-2; possible D gene TRBD1, 6 bases. The germline V gene has CDR1 SEHNR and CDR2 FQNEAQ (reference sequence). The germline V and J ends were trimmed by 3 bases and 3 bases, with 23 bases remaining between them. This CDR3 has 18 amino acids.

The chain joins TRBV9 to TRBJ2-3; tentatively, D is TRBD2 (7 bases). From germline, CDR1 is SGDLS and CDR2 YYNGEE. The CDR3 loop spans 14 amino acids. V lost 5 bases to trimming and J lost 7 bases, with 17 bases between them. This CDR3 reads CASRSPGGDYTQYF. The CDR3 coding sequence is TGTGCCAGCAGGTCCCCGGGGGGCGACTATACGCAGTATTTT.